One and the same sample provided the 32 T cell receptor beta chains below, sequenced in a study of blood T cells in healthy people across ages. A second about 7 to 11 cycle PCR used barcoded and J-beta primers. TCRdb re-derived calls from the 5' RACE reads in MiXCR, one entry per CDR3 protein. The profile covers about 800,000 distinct CDR3 sequences, with roughly 64% appearing a single time and about 20% taken by the ten largest. Specimen: blood. The origin of the receptors is a man aged 25-45 years in good health.

This clonotype appeared once. The V and J genes are TRBV7-2 and TRBJ1-5; D not certain. This CDR3 comprises 12 residues. V was clipped by 10 bases and J by 12 bases, with 19 bases between them. The germline V gene encodes CDR1 SGHTA and CDR2 FQGNSA. The CDR3 sequence: CATRLAGGHQHF. The CDR3 nucleotides are TGTGCCACCAGACTAGCGGGAGGGCACCAGCATTTT.

V usage is TRBV7-2 and J usage is TRBJ1-1; TRBD1 is a possible D gene (5 bases). The germline gives CDR1 SGHTA, CDR2 FQGNSA. This CDR3 is 14 amino acids long. Deletions cut 5 bases from V and 5 bases from J, with 15 bases between. CDR3 sequence (DNA): TGTGCCAGCAGCCCTGGGGCGCCGGGGACTGAAGCTTTCTTT. As protein: CASSPGAPGTEAFF.

The rearrangement uses TRBV20-1 and TRBJ2-7, with 12 bases aligning to TRBD1. The CDR3 totals 14 residues. After removal of 5 bases from V and 2 bases from J, the junction contained 4 bases not matched to a gene. The germline V gene has CDR1 DFQATT and CDR2 SNEGSKA (reference sequence). The CDR3 region has the DNA TGCAGTGCTGGGGACAGGGGGCAGACCTACGAGCAGTACTTC. This gives the protein CSAGDRGQTYEQYF.

V usage is TRBV2 and J usage is TRBJ2-1, with a possible D match to TRBD2 (6 bases). Germline CDR1 and CDR2: SNHLY and FYNNEI. The CDR3 is made up of 15 amino acids. Trimming took off 1 base at V and 3 bases at J, with 10 bases between the two ends. Here the CDR3 reads CASSEDGSGYNEQFF. The CDR3 nucleotides are TGTGCCAGCAGTGAAGACGGTAGCGGCTACAATGAGCAGTTCTTC.

V gene TRBV2 combines with J gene TRBJ2-7; 11 bases are shared with TRBD2. The CDR3 contains 15 residues. Trimming at V came to 6 bases and at J to 3 bases, leaving 7 bases not matched to a gene. Germline V gives CDR1 SNHLY, CDR2 FYNNEI. As DNA, the CDR3 is TGTGCCAGCAGAAGGACTAGCGGGCCAAACTACGAGCAGTACTTC. Encoded protein: CASRRTSGPNYEQYF.

This clonotype showed up just a few times. The chain employs TRBV10-3 and TRBJ2-7; 8 bases line up with TRBD2. From germline, CDR1 is ENHRY and CDR2 SYGVKD. CDR3 length equals 13 residues. Written as DNA, the CDR3 is TGTGCTTCTCACGGGGGGGCTTTGTACGAGCAGTACTTC. Translation gives CASHGGALYEQYF.

Only one count was recorded for this clonotype. The J gene is TRBJ2-3, the V gene TRBV21-1; the D call TRBD2 from the table was never checked on the DNA. TRBV21-1 is given as a pseudogene. The CDR3 loop spans 15 amino acids. The CDR3 loop reads CASSKGPSGDHTQYF. CDR3 DNA sequence: TGTGCCAGCAGCAAAGGCCCTAGCGGGGATCATACGCAGTATTTT.

CDR3: CATKGSWYNEQFF. The DNA of the CDR3 is TGTGCCACCAAGGGGTCCTGGTACAATGAGCAGTTCTTC. The chain combines TRBV6-5 with TRBJ2-1, with TRBD1 as a possible D gene (5 bases). The germline V and J ends were trimmed by 10 bases and 4 bases, with 14 bases remaining between them. CDR1 is MNHEY and CDR2 is SVGAGI in the germline V gene. CDR3 length: 13 amino acids.

The chain is built from TRBV25-1 and TRBJ2-3; D gene uncertain. V was trimmed by 6 bases and J by 7 bases, leaving 8 bases between them. Germline values: CDR1 MGHDK, CDR2 SYGVNS. The CDR3 extends over 11 amino acids. The CDR3 is CASSSGHTQYF. DNA for the CDR3: TGTGCCAGCAGCTCCGGGCATACGCAGTATTTT.

This clonotype was seen a few times. CDR3 sequence (DNA): TGTGCCAGCAGTTACCAGGCGAACACTGAAGCTTTCTTT. This translates into CASSYQANTEAFF. This rearrangement joins TRBV6-2 or TRBV6-3 to TRBJ1-1; D is undetermined. The CDR3 runs to 13 residues. Germline V gives CDR1 MNHEY, CDR2 SVGEGT. V was pared by 2 bases and J by 1 base, with 5 bases between.

CDR3 sequence: CSASGPGSGARKETQYF. The CDR3 region has the DNA TGCAGTGCTAGCGGTCCGGGTTCGGGGGCGCGGAAAGAGACCCAGTACTTC. The chain combines TRBV20-1 with TRBJ2-5, with D perhaps assigned TRBD1 or TRBD2 (6 bases each). The germline V gene has CDR1 DFQATT and CDR2 SNEGSKA (reference sequence). The CDR3 sequence is 17 residues long. Trimming pared 3 bases from V and 3 bases from J, leaving 23 bases between.

The CDR3 bases are TGCAGTGCTGCGAGCGGGGCTAGCTCCTACAATGAGCAGTTCTTC. Its protein is CSAASGASSYNEQFF. The gene calls are TRBV20-1 and TRBJ2-1; TRBD2 matches 7 bases. This CDR3 is built from 15 residues. With 5 bases clipped from V and 0 bases from J, the junction kept 7 bases outside the gene matches. The V gene's germline CDR1 is DFQATT and CDR2 SNEGSKA (reference sequence).

The rearrangement joins TRBV27 to TRBJ2-5; the D gene is possibly TRBD2 (6 bases). Germline-derived CDR1 and CDR2 are MNHEY and SMNVEV (reference sequence). The CDR3 consists of 15 residues. Trimming stripped 3 bases from V and 11 bases from J, with 22 bases between. The chain's CDR3 is CASSLVGGRGNEQYF. The CDR3 DNA follows: TGTGCCAGCAGTTTGGTAGGAGGGAGAGGCAATGAGCAGTACTTC.

This chain joins TRBV12-3 or TRBV12-4 and TRBJ1-4; D is unclear. The CDR3 runs to 14 residues. V lost 5 bases and J 3 bases, leaving 10 bases between the germline ends. The CDR3 is CASSPAHSNEKLFF. The CDR3 nucleotides are TGTGCCAGCAGTCCGGCGCACTCTAATGAAAAACTGTTTTTT.

This sequence joins TRBV6-5 and TRBJ1-6, with TRBD1 matching 9 bases. The germline gives CDR1 MNHEY, CDR2 SVGAGI. The CDR3 covers 19 residues. V dropped 0 bases and J dropped 8; count of bases not matched to a gene: 14. In nucleotides, the CDR3 is TGTGCCAGCAGTTACTCCCAAACACGGACAGGGGTAGACGATTCACCCCTCCACTTT. This sequence encodes CASSYSQTRTGVDDSPLHF.

This clonotype was seen only a few times. The chain is built from TRBV4-2 and TRBJ1-2; D uncertain. The germline V gene has CDR1 LGHNA and CDR2 YNFKEQ. The CDR3 is made up of 13 amino acids. Trimming removed 0 bases at V and 7 bases at J, with 9 bases between. In DNA, the CDR3 is TGTGCCAGCAGCCAAGATATCGGGGTTGGCTACACCTTC. Translating gives CASSQDIGVGYTF.

The genes are TRBV6-2 or TRBV6-3 and TRBJ1-1; a possible D gene is TRBD1 (5 bases). V was clipped by 5 bases and J by 7 bases, with 14 bases between them. Per the germline V gene, CDR1 is MNHEY and CDR2 is SVGEGT. The CDR3 sequence is 13 residues long. CDR3 nucleotide sequence: TGTGCCAGCAGTGGACGCCCCCAGGGTGAAGCTTTCTTT. Encoded protein: CASSGRPQGEAFF.

V is TRBV6-5 and J is TRBJ2-1, with 12 positions matching TRBD2. V gave up 4 bases and J gave up 8 bases; unmatched junction bases: 12. The CDR3 extends over 17 amino acids. Germline V gene sequence: CDR1 MNHEY, CDR2 SVGAGI. The CDR3 sequence: CASSSPVTSGRKDEQFF. The CDR3 DNA is TGTGCCAGCAGTTCCCCGGTTACTAGCGGGAGGAAGGATGAGCAGTTCTTC.

The gene calls are TRBV20-1 and TRBJ1-5; 7 positions agree with TRBD1. The germline CDR1 and CDR2 sequences are DFQATT and SNEGSKA (reference sequence). The CDR3 contains 14 residues. J lost 6 bases, V lost 3 bases, and 8 bases had no gene match. CDR3: CSASTRQGTQPQHF. CDR3 nucleotide sequence: TGCAGTGCTAGTACCCGACAGGGTACTCAGCCCCAGCATTTT.

This clonotype appeared a few times. The V gene is TRBV28, the J gene TRBJ1-6, with D unresolved. Germline CDR1 and CDR2: MDHEN and SYDVKM. Trimming removed 6 bases from V and 1 base from J, with 7 bases in between. The length of the CDR3 is 14 residues. CDR3: CASSPRSYNSPLHF. In DNA form, the CDR3 reads TGTGCCAGCAGCCCAAGGTCCTATAATTCACCCCTCCACTTT.

With respect to this clonotype: Being one base from a much bigger clone, this may be a read error. The CDR3 region is CSAHATANQGTQYF. The CDR3 DNA sequence: TGCAGTGCCCACGCCACAGCGAACCAAGGGACCCAGTACTTC. This chain joins TRBV20-1 and TRBJ2-5; D unclear. This CDR3 has 14 amino acids. From germline, CDR1 is DFQATT and CDR2 SNEGSKA (reference sequence).

V gene TRBV7-9 combines with J gene TRBJ2-5, with 10 nucleotides matching TRBD1. The J call may be in error: the DNA end matches TRBJ2-4 better. The CDR3 is made up of 15 amino acids. Germline V gene lookup returns CDR1 SEHNR and CDR2 FQNEAQ (reference sequence). The CDR3 region has the DNA TGTGCCAGCAGCTTAGGACAGGGGGCCCAGGACATTCAGTACTTC. Its protein is CASSLGQGAQDIQYF.

This clonotype was seen a handful of times. The chain joins TRBV7-6 to TRBJ2-3, with TRBD2 matching over 10 bases. The germline V gene encodes CDR1 SGHVS and CDR2 FNYEAQ. The V gene end was trimmed by 6 bases and the J gene end by 2 bases; junction bases not matched to a gene: 5. This CDR3 contains 15 residues. The CDR3 sequence is CASRQTSGITDTQYF. DNA for the CDR3: TGTGCCAGCAGGCAAACTAGCGGGATCACAGATACGCAGTATTTT. The full variable domain, rest sourced from reference TRBV7-6 and TRBJ2-3, is GAGVSQSPRYKVTKRGQDVALRCDPISGHVSLYWYRQALGQGPEFLTYFNYEAQQDKSGLPNDRFSAERPEGSISTLTIQRTEQRDSAMYRCASRQTSGITDTQYFGPGTRLTVL.

About this clonotype: At one boundary the junction diverges from the germline segment, which might be a read error. The genes are TRBV20-1 and TRBJ2-3; D might be TRBD2 (5 bases). Germline V gene data show CDR1 as DFQATT and CDR2 as SNEGSKA (reference sequence). The CDR3 has 13 residues. CDR3 nucleotides: TGTAGTGCTAGATCGATAGGAGGAGATACGCAGTATTTT. Translating it yields CSARSIGGDTQYF.

The chain recombines TRBV27 with TRBJ2-1, with a weak D call TRBD2 (6 bases). V was clipped by 3 bases and J by 9 bases, with 18 bases between them. This CDR3 has 15 amino acids. The germline V gene encodes CDR1 MNHEY and CDR2 SMNVEV (reference sequence). The DNA of the CDR3 is TGTGCCAGCAGTTTCTCCGCGGGAACCGGATTTGAGCAGTTCTTC. As protein: CASSFSAGTGFEQFF.

The chain uses TRBV10-3 and TRBJ2-3, with D perhaps matching TRBD2 (5 bases). CDR1 is ENHRY and CDR2 is SYGVKD in the germline V gene. The germline V and J ends were trimmed by 6 bases and 0 bases, with 19 bases remaining between them. CDR3 length equals 17 residues. As DNA, the CDR3 is TGTGCCATCAGAGGACCCCCCTGGGAGACTAGCACAGATACGCAGTATTTT. Amino acid sequence: CAIRGPPWETSTDTQYF.

This clonotype was picked up a small number of times. The V call is TRBV12-3 or TRBV12-4, the J call TRBJ2-3, with 8 bases that match TRBD2. V shed 10 bases and J 6 bases; nucleotides not matched to a gene: 12. The CDR3 is 14 amino acids. Here the CDR3 reads CAIERGWRVDTQYF. In nucleotides, the CDR3 is TGTGCCATTGAGCGGGGGTGGAGGGTGGATACGCAGTATTTT.

The table lists this clonotype with a few counts. A much larger clone lies a single base off, so this may be a read error. The chain uses TRBV6-4 and TRBJ2-5; possible D gene TRBD2, 6 bases. The J call may be in error: the DNA end matches TRBJ2-1 better. Germline V lookup: CDR1 MRHNA, CDR2 SNTAGT. This CDR3 is built from 13 residues. As DNA, the CDR3 is TGTGCCAGCAGTGAGACTAGTGAAGAGACCCAGTTCTTC. It codes for CASSETSEETQFF.

This clonotype was recorded a few times. J is TRBJ2-6 and V is TRBV15, with D possibly TRBD2 on 6 matching bases. The CDR3 totals 20 residues. The V and J ends lost 2 bases and 0 bases respectively, with 20 bases between them. Germline V gene data show CDR1 as LNHNV and CDR2 as YYDKDF (reference sequence). Here the CDR3 reads CATSRLWGVTDHSGANVLTF. CDR3 nucleotides: TGTGCCACCAGCAGACTCTGGGGGGTGACAGACCACTCTGGGGCCAACGTCCTGACTTTC.

With respect to this clonotype: With a much larger clone just one base away, this may be a read error. The V gene is TRBV10-3, the J gene TRBJ2-7; a weak D match, TRBD1 (5 bases). Trimming shortened V by 11 bases and J by 7 bases, and 15 bases separated the two germline ends. This CDR3 spans 11 amino acids. Germline lookup yields CDR1 ENHRY and CDR2 SYGVKD. In DNA form, the CDR3 reads TGTGCCCCAGGGTCCCCCAATGAGCAGTACTTC. It is translated as CAPGSPNEQYF.

Remarks on this clonotype: At one boundary the junction diverges from the germline segment, which might be a read error. The rearrangement uses TRBV6-2 or TRBV6-3 and TRBJ2-5; perhaps TRBD1 as D (8 bases). This CDR3 contains 20 residues. Germline V gives CDR1 MNHEY, CDR2 SVGEGT. CDR3: CAGSERGTGSLAGGEETQYF. DNA of the CDR3: TGTGCCGGCAGCGAGAGAGGGACAGGATCGTTAGCGGGTGGCGAAGAGACCCAGTACTTC.

V usage is TRBV9 and J usage is TRBJ2-1; D gene uncertain. V was shortened by 4 bases and J by 1 base, with 12 bases between the two germline ends. The V gene's germline CDR1 is SGDLS and CDR2 YYNGEE. This CDR3 has 15 residues. The CDR3 loop is CASSPHEPSYNEQFF. DNA of the CDR3: TGTGCCAGCAGCCCTCATGAACCGTCCTACAATGAGCAGTTCTTC.